These 20 T cell receptor beta chains share one sample of origin, sequenced in a study of cytomegalovirus exposure and HLA in healthy donors. Profiling relied on immunoSEQ multiplex PCR, and the TCRdb table lists in-frame clones only, not all of them. The repertoire consists of approximately 160,000 clones, with 91% occurring once and the leading ten covering approximately 3%. Sequenced: PBMCs. The receptors shown here come from a woman between 18 and 29 years old in good health and CMV-seropositive.

V and J are TRBV6-1 and TRBJ1-5; 8 positions agree with TRBD1. The CDR3 totals 15 residues. Trimming at V came to 6 bases and at J to 6 bases, leaving 10 bases not matched to a gene. The germline gives CDR1 MNHNS, CDR2 SASEGT. The chain's CDR3 is CASSPDRGSFQPQHF. In nucleotides, the CDR3 is TGTGCCAGCAGCCCTGACAGGGGCTCCTTTCAGCCCCAGCATTTT.

V usage is TRBV27 and J usage is TRBJ1-5; TRBD1 agrees at 9 bases. The trim removed 6 bases at V and 3 bases at J, leaving 6 bases unmatched. Germline loops: CDR1 MNHEY, CDR2 SMNVEV (reference sequence). The CDR3 is made up of 15 amino acids. The CDR3 DNA sequence: TGTGCCAGCAGGGAACAGGGGGCCCTCAATCAGCCCCAGCATTTT. Translating gives CASREQGALNQPQHF.

The V call is TRBV18, the J call TRBJ2-7; 7 positions agree with TRBD2. Germline V gene sequence: CDR1 KGHSH, CDR2 LQKENI. The CDR3 consists of 15 residues. Trimming cost V 2 bases and J 0 bases; bases outside gene matches: 4. The CDR3 sequence is CASSPIGRSSYEQYF. The CDR3 DNA follows: TGTGCCAGCTCACCAATCGGGAGGAGCTCCTACGAGCAGTACTTC.

The rearrangement uses TRBV27 and TRBJ2-7; D unresolved. The V gene lost 0 bases and the J gene lost 2 bases, with 26 bases spanning the gap. Germline-derived CDR1 and CDR2 are MNHEY and SMNVEV (reference sequence). The CDR3 extends over 20 amino acids. The CDR3 loop is CASSLSTPLLSPGGAYEQYF. CDR3 sequence (DNA): TGTGCCAGCAGTTTATCTACCCCATTACTCAGTCCTGGCGGCGCCTACGAGCAGTACTTC.

This clone was picked up one time. The chain carries TRBV6-5 and TRBJ2-5; 7 bases agree with TRBD2. Germline V gene data show CDR1 as MNHEY and CDR2 as SVGAGI. Trimming took 4 bases from V and 4 from J; bases not matched to a gene: 6. This CDR3 is built from 14 residues. CDR3 bases: TGTGCCAGCAGTTCAGGCGGGAGCACAGAGACCCAGTACTTC. This encodes CASSSGGSTETQYF.

This clone was counted once. The rearrangement uses TRBV28 and TRBJ2-3; TRBD2 matches at 13 bases. CDR3 size: 15 residues. The germline CDR1 and CDR2 sequences are MDHEN and SYDVKM. With 6 bases clipped from V and 4 bases from J, the junction kept 4 bases outside the gene matches. CDR3 nucleotide sequence: TGTGCCAGCAGAAGGACTAGCGGGAGCCCAGATACGCAGTATTTT. This sequence encodes CASRRTSGSPDTQYF.

This CDR3 reads CASGSTGGGMNTEAFF. The CDR3, as DNA: TGTGCTAGTGGTTCGACAGGGGGCGGGATGAACACTGAAGCTTTCTTT. This chain uses TRBV12-5 with TRBJ1-1, with 10 bases fitting TRBD1. J was trimmed by 0 bases and V by 4 bases; bases with no gene match: 5. This CDR3 spans 16 amino acids. The germline V gene has CDR1 LGHNT and CDR2 FRNRAP. Full variable domain (missing parts from reference TRBV12-5 and TRBJ1-1): DARVTQTPRHKVTEMGQEVTMRCQPILGHNTVFWYRQTMMQGLELLAYFRNRAPLDDSGMPKDRFSAEMPDATLATLKIQPSEPRDSAVYFCASGSTGGGMNTEAFFGQGTRLTVV.

The chain uses TRBV7-9 and TRBJ2-7; TRBD1 matches at 10 bases. CDR3 size: 17 residues. Unmatched junction bases numbered 13, after V lost 5 bases and J lost 3 bases. Germline V gene sequence: CDR1 SEHNR, CDR2 FQNEAQ (reference sequence). CDR3: CASSAQTGGGKFYEQYF. CDR3 nucleotides: TGTGCCAGCAGCGCACAGACAGGGGGCGGCAAATTCTACGAGCAGTACTTC.

The CDR3 sequence is CASSSLDRGLGTGELFF. The DNA for the CDR3 is TGTGCCAGTAGCAGCCTCGACAGGGGGCTTGGGACCGGGGAGCTGTTTTTT. The genes are TRBV19 and TRBJ2-2; 10 nucleotides line up with TRBD1. The V gene's germline CDR1 is LNHDA and CDR2 SQIVND (reference sequence). The CDR3 is 17 amino acids. V was pared by 6 bases and J by 5 bases, with 12 bases of the junction left unmatched. Variable domain in full (rest from reference TRBV19 and TRBJ2-2): DGGITQSPKYLFRKEGQNVTLSCEQNLNHDAMYWYRQDPGQGLRLIYYSQIVNDFQKGDIAEGYSVSREKKESFPLTVTSAQKNPTAFYLCASSSLDRGLGTGELFFGEGSRLTVL.

This clone was recorded once. The chain employs TRBV28 and TRBJ2-1; 9 bases line up with TRBD2. This CDR3 is 20 amino acids long. J lost 1 base, V lost 5 bases, and 18 bases had no gene match. Germline CDR1 MDHEN, CDR2 SYDVKM. The CDR3 DNA follows: TGTGCCAGCAGTGTACCTCGGTGGGGTAGCGGGAGAGAATCCTACAATGAGCAGTTCTTC. Protein product: CASSVPRWGSGRESYNEQFF. Using reference TRBV28 and TRBJ2-1 for the parts outside the CDR3, the full variable domain is DVKVTQSSRYLVKRTGEKVFLECVQDMDHENMFWYRQDPGLGLRLIYFSYDVKMKEKGDIPEGYSVSREKKERFSLILESASTNQTSMYLCASSVPRWGSGRESYNEQFFGPGTRLTVL.

This clone occurred a few times. The genes are TRBV29-1 and TRBJ1-5; weak D call: TRBD1 (6 bases). The length of the CDR3 is 13 residues. The ends were cut back, 5 bases at V and 4 bases at J, with 12 bases in the middle. Germline V gene lookup returns CDR1 SQVTM and CDR2 ANQGSEA. The CDR3 nucleotides are TGCAGCGTTCAGGACAGTTGGAATCAGCCCCAGCATTTT. As protein: CSVQDSWNQPQHF. The whole variable domain, filled in from reference TRBV29-1 and TRBJ1-5, reads SAVISQKPSRDICQRGTSLTIQCQVDSQVTMMFWYRQQPGQSLTLIATANQGSEATYESGFVIDKFPISRPNLTFSTLTVSNMSPEDSSIYLCSVQDSWNQPQHFGDGTRLSIL.

The V call is TRBV12-1, the J call TRBJ2-1; the DNA was not compared with TRBD2, the D call given in the table. TRBV12-1 is an annotated pseudogene. The CDR3 extends over 17 amino acids. This CDR3 reads CASSYELTSGGYNEQFF. Written as DNA, the CDR3 is TGTGCCAGCAGTTACGAGTTAACTAGCGGGGGGTACAATGAGCAGTTCTTC.

This chain connects TRBV28 to TRBJ2-5; TRBD2 agrees at 7 bases. V trimming: 3 bases; J trimming: 7 bases; junction bases outside the gene matches: 26. The CDR3 contains 20 residues. Per the germline V gene, CDR1 is MDHEN and CDR2 is SYDVKM. CDR3 nucleotides: TGTGCCAGCAGTTTGGGTCCCGTCTCACTAGCGCCTCCACCAAGAGGGACCCAGTACTTC. As protein: CASSLGPVSLAPPPRGTQYF.

This chain links TRBV11-2 with TRBJ2-7; 7 positions match TRBD2. The CDR3 has 14 residues. CDR1 is SGHAT, CDR2 FQNNGV, per germline. Trimming at V came to 2 bases and at J to 5 bases, leaving 6 bases not matched to a gene. CDR3 nucleotides: TGTGCCAGCAGCTTACTCGGGGGAGGGGACGAGCAGTACTTC. Protein product: CASSLLGGGDEQYF.

The chain uses TRBV28 and TRBJ2-3; 8 nucleotides line up with TRBD2. The CDR3 extends over 14 amino acids. Germline CDR1 MDHEN, CDR2 SYDVKM. V shed 2 bases and J 5 bases; nucleotides not matched to a gene: 3. The CDR3: CASSLGAGVDTQYF. CDR3 sequence (DNA): TGTGCCAGCAGTTTAGGAGCGGGGGTAGATACGCAGTATTTT.

The chain links TRBV6-5 to TRBJ2-7; D ambiguous. The V gene lost 6 bases and the J gene lost 4 bases, with 7 bases spanning the gap. There are 11 residues in the CDR3. Looked up from germline, CDR1 is MNHEY and CDR2 is SVGAGI. The CDR3 loop is CASREKYEQYF. CDR3 DNA sequence: TGTGCCAGCAGGGAGAAATACGAGCAGTACTTC.

The rearrangement joins TRBV6-1 to TRBJ1-5, with TRBD1 as a possible D gene (6 bases). CDR1 MNHNS and CDR2 SASEGT come from the germline V gene. CDR3 size: 15 residues. Trimming left V 5 bases short and J 2 bases short, with 13 bases between. This CDR3 reads CASSSGGAGNQPQHF. CDR3 nucleotides: TGTGCCAGCAGTAGTGGGGGCGCTGGCAATCAGCCCCAGCATTTT.

The chain couples TRBV5-5 to TRBJ1-6; D gene uncertain. The V and J ends lost 0 bases and 4 bases respectively, with 8 bases between them. The CDR3 runs to 15 residues. Germline V CDR1 and CDR2: SGHKS, YYEKEE (reference sequence). The CDR3 nucleotides are TGTGCCAGCAGCTTGGGTGACATTTATAATTCACCCCTCCACTTT. This sequence encodes CASSLGDIYNSPLHF. The full variable domain, rest sourced from reference TRBV5-5 and TRBJ1-6, is DAGVTQSPTHLIKTRGQQVTLRCSPISGHKSVSWYQQVLGQGPQFIFQYYEKEERGRGNFPDRFSARQFPNYSSELNVNALLLGDSALYLCASSLGDIYNSPLHFGNGTRLTVT.

Only a few counts were recorded for this clone. The CDR3 is CAWRGRPQAVYGYTF. DNA of the CDR3: TGTGCCTGGAGAGGGAGGCCGCAGGCCGTCTATGGCTACACCTTC. The genes are TRBV30 and TRBJ1-2, with D uncertain. Looked up from germline, CDR1 is GTSNPN and CDR2 is SVGIG (reference sequence). Trimming pared 3 bases from V and 4 bases from J, leaving 18 bases between. This CDR3 spans 15 amino acids. The full variable domain, its missing parts supplied by reference TRBV30 and TRBJ1-2, is SQTIHQWPATLVQPVGSPLSLECTVEGTSNPNLYWYRQAAGRGLQLLFYSVGIGQISSEVPQNLSASRPQDRQFILSSKKLLLSDSGFYLCAWRGRPQAVYGYTFGSGTRLTVV.

This sequence joins TRBV7-9 and TRBJ2-7; TRBD1 matches 7 bases. The CDR3 is made up of 13 amino acids. Unmatched junction bases numbered 7, after V lost 4 bases and J lost 7 bases. Germline lookup yields CDR1 SEHNR and CDR2 FQNEAQ (reference sequence). The CDR3 DNA reads TGTGCCAGCAGCTCGGACAGGTCGTGGGAGCAGTACTTC. Translation gives CASSSDRSWEQYF.